The entry that follows covers one T cell receptor (beta chain) sequence. Germline V gene data show CDR1 as SGHTA and CDR2 as FQGTGA. The trim removed 0 bases at V and 8 bases at J, leaving 15 bases unmatched. CDR3 length: 17 residues. This specimen comes from a study of blood T cell repertoires in COVID-19. About the research overall: The analysed material was cDNA or gDNA that came from T cells, B-cell-depleted T cells, or PBMCs.

Data came from immunoSEQ multiplex PCR; TCRdb stores just in-frame clones and leaves some out. This table holds about 53,000 clones, 81% found once. Sequencing input: peripheral blood. This chain joins TRBV7-3 and TRBJ1-2, with TRBD1 matching over 7 bases. The clonotype was recovered from a woman of 80 years or more with COVID-19, enrolled during active disease. The DNA for the CDR3 is TGTGCCAGCAGCTTAACGGGGACAGCCTTCTCAATGGGGGGCTACACCTTC. Residues: CASSLTGTAFSMGGYTF.